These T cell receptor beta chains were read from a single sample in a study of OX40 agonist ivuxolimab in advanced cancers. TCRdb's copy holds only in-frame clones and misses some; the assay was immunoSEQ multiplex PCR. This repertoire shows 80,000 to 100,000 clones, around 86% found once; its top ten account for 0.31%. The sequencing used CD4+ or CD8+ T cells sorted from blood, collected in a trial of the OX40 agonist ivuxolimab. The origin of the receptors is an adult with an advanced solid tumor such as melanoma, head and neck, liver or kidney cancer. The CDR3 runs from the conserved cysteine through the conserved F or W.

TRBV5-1	CASSLAAGGLETQHF
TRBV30	CAWGQGREQYF
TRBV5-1	CASSSGAPPPHPSSYNEQFF
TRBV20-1	CSASKDGYTF
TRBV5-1	CASTVQGSGANVLTF
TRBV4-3	CASSQTGTDPYEQYF
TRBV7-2	CASTVTDPIFDEQFF
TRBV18	CASSPEQGSPLHF
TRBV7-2	CASSLALRVNTEAFF
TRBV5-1	CASSLSRDRLQETQYF
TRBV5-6	CASSPAGRGPLNTEAFF
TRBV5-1	CASSSTGGVNEKLFF
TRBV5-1	CASSQDRGPEAFF
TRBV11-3	CASSLDWEGVPGYEQYF
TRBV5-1	CASSWQGEVAQYF
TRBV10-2	CASSDLRLAGNTIYF
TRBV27	CASRAGGSYSNQPQHF
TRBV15	CATSLLLAGGANEQFF
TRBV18	CASSADRDQPQHF
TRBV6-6	CASRGGGSSYEQYF
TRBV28	CASQGPSQAPPLHF
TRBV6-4	CASSVQGGNEQFF
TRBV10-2	CASLRRGQETQYF
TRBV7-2	CASSIGTGYTGELFF
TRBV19	CASTRQGAIYNEQFF
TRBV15	CATSRDRLVVNEQFF
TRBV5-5	CASSPWTGSTNQPQHF
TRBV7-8	CASGLFGGGGTEAFF
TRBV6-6	CASGRGETQYF
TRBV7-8	CASSLGQGRNGYTF
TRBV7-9	CASSSHRDSDEQYF
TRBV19	CASIRTNTEAFF
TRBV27	CASRTQGFKGSYNSPLHF
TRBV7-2	CASSLAYGGPAFF
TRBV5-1	CASSLAGTGINEQYF
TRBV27	CASMVAGAGTGELFF
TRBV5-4	CASSLEWQNTEAFF
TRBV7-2	CASSVGQSWGEAFF
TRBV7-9	CASSLMSSSNQPQHF
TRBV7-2	CASSLERDRPEAFF
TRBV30	CAWSVLAVGPQHF
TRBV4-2	CASSQRTVVDTEAFF
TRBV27	CASRARTDTQYF